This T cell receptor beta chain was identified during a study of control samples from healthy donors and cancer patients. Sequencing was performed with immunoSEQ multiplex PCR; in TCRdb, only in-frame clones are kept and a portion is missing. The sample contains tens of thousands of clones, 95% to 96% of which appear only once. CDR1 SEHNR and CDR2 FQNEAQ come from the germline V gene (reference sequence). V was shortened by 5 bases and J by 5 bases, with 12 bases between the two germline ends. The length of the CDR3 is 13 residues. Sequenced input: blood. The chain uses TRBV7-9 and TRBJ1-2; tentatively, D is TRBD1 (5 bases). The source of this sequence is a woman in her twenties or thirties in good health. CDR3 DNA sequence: TGTGCCAGCAGCAACCGGGACGATTATGGCTACACCTTC. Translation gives CASSNRDDYGYTF.